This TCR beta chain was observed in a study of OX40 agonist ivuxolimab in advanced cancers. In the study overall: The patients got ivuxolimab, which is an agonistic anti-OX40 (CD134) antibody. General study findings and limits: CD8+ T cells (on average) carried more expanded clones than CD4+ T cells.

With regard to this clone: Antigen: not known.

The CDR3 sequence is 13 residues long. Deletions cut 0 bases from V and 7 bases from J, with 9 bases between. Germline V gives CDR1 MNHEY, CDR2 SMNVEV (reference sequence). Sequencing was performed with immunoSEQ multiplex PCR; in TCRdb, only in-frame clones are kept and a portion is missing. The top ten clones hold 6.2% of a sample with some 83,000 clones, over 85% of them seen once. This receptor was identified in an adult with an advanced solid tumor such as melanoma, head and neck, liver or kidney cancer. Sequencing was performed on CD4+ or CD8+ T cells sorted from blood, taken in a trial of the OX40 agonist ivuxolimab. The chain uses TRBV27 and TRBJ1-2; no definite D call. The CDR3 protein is CASSLSTGVGYTF. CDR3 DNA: TGTGCCAGCAGTTTATCGACTGGGGTTGGCTACACCTTC.